The 9 T cell receptor beta chains presented below share a single source sample, sequenced in a study of graft-versus-host responses after intestinal transplantation listed by TCRdb under 2021. The library was made by the immunoSEQ multiplex PCR assay. The immuneACCESS repertoire file appears here via TCRdb, limited to in-frame rearrangements. These files lack a portion of the clones; in checked studies, under half of the deficit traces to unresolved V genes, and the cause of the others is not known. The sample table shows about 7,400 clones, and roughly 72% are seen once. Approximately 5.1% of the sample belongs to the ten largest clones. Intraepithelial and lamina propria lymphocytes were isolated from graft specimens using dithiothreitol, EDTA incubations and collagenase D digestion. The specimen was ileum tissue, collected about 55 days after transplant. These TCRs come from a human patient who received an intestinal transplant, so some T cells may come from the graft donor.

The CDR3 region is CASSIGGGAEQYV. The CDR3 DNA reads as TGTGCCAGTAGTATAGGCGGGGGTGCCGAGCAGTACGTC. V and J are TRBV19 and TRBJ2-7; 7 positions match TRBD2. The CDR3 length is 13 residues. Trimming cost V 1 base and J 6 bases; bases outside gene matches: 3. From germline, CDR1 is LNHDA and CDR2 SQIVND (reference sequence).

The V call is TRBV5-6, the J call TRBJ1-2, with 10 positions matching TRBD1. Germline V gene data show CDR1 as SGHDT and CDR2 as YYEEEE. J lost 2 bases, V lost 4 bases, and 2 bases had no gene match. CDR3 length: 14 amino acids. The CDR3, as DNA: TGTGCCAGCAGCCGGACAGGGGGAAACTATGGCTACACCTTC. Protein product: CASSRTGGNYGYTF.

The chain combines TRBV30 with TRBJ2-5, with 7 bases identical to TRBD2. CDR1 and CDR2 from the germline V gene are GTSNPN and SVGIG (reference sequence). V trimming: 1 base; J trimming: 1 base; junction bases outside the gene matches: 3. The CDR3 is 14 residues long. The CDR3 loop is CAWSGGGPQETQYF. Written as DNA, the CDR3 is TGTGCCTGGAGTGGGGGAGGGCCCCAAGAGACCCAGTACTTC. Looking up the rest from reference TRBV30 and TRBJ2-5 gives the full variable domain: SQTIHQWPATLVQPVGSPLSLECTVEGTSNPNLYWYRQAAGRGLQLLFYSVGIGQISSEVPQNLSASRPQDRQFILSSKKLLLSDSGFYLCAWSGGGPQETQYFGPGTRLLVL.

The chain joins TRBV27 to TRBJ1-3; 7 bases are a match to TRBD1. There are 16 residues in the CDR3. Germline V lookup: CDR1 MNHEY, CDR2 SMNVEV (reference sequence). The J segment lost 4 bases and the V segment lost 1 base, leaving 7 bases of the junction unmatched. This chain's CDR3 is CASSLYGRGDGNTIYF. CDR3 DNA: TGTGCCAGCAGTTTATACGGCAGGGGGGACGGAAACACCATATATTTT.

The rearrangement links TRBV5-1 to TRBJ2-1, with 7 bases lining up with TRBD1. CDR1 is SGHRS and CDR2 is YFSETQ in the germline V gene. The J segment lost 10 bases and the V segment lost 0 bases, leaving 16 bases of the junction unmatched. CDR3 length: 17 residues. The CDR3 coding sequence is TGCGCCAGCAGCTTGGACGGGACAGCCAGAAGTAAGTGGGAGCAGTTCTTC. As protein: CASSLDGTARSKWEQFF.

The chain combines TRBV19 with TRBJ2-1, with 8 positions matching TRBD2. Germline CDR1 LNHDA, CDR2 SQIVND (reference sequence). J was trimmed by 2 bases and V by 7 bases; bases with no gene match: 7. This CDR3 spans 15 amino acids. In nucleotides, the CDR3 is TGTGCCAGTACCCCTCGGGGGGGTCCCTACAATGAGCAGTTCTTC. Protein sequence: CASTPRGGPYNEQFF.

This chain joins TRBV27 and TRBJ1-1; D perhaps matches TRBD1 (6 bases). The CDR3 runs to 16 residues. Germline CDR1 reads MNHEY; CDR2 reads SMNVEV (reference sequence). V was clipped by 0 bases and J by 1 base, with 12 bases between them. The CDR3 DNA reads as TGTGCCAGCAGTTTATCCGCGACAGGACGGAACACTGAAGCTTTCTTT. Its protein product is CASSLSATGRNTEAFF.

CDR3 coding DNA: TGTGCCAGCAGTTACGGACAGGGTCAGGATGGCTACACCTTC. It codes for CASSYGQGQDGYTF. The V gene is TRBV6-5, the J gene TRBJ1-2, with 8 positions matching TRBD1. The V gene end was trimmed by 2 bases and the J gene end by 6 bases; junction bases not matched to a gene: 5. This CDR3 spans 14 amino acids. CDR1 is MNHEY, CDR2 SVGAGI, per germline.

The chain is built from TRBV28 and TRBJ2-2, with TRBD1 matching 9 bases. CDR1 and CDR2 (germline): MDHEN, SYDVKM. V gave up 6 bases and J gave up 10 bases; unmatched junction bases: 15. CDR3 size: 16 residues. CDR3 nucleotide sequence: TGTGCCAGCAGGACGTATCTTTGGACAGGGGTGGAGGAGCTGTTTTTT. It translates to CASRTYLWTGVEELFF.